The clone carrying this T cell receptor beta chain was seen just once. Per the original methods: Amplification with reference gene primers provided the estimates of nucleated cell counts. Repertoires were generated with immunoSEQ multiplex PCR, while TCRdb's copy carries only in-frame clones and drops some. The DNA gave D and trimming, while V, J and clone size come from that table. Among more than 200,000 clones, roughly 90% were seen once, and the ten largest hold under 2%. The CDR3 length is 14 residues. V was pared by 4 bases and J by 1 base, with 2 bases of the junction left unmatched. From germline, CDR1 is SGHNT and CDR2 YENEEA. The sample belongs to a study of blood T cell repertoires in COVID-19. The wider study: PBMCs, B-cell-depleted T cells, or T cells were the source of the cDNA or gDNA that made up the material.

The TCR originated in a man in his thirties or forties with active or convalescent COVID-19. Material for sequencing was peripheral blood. The J gene is TRBJ2-3, the V gene TRBV11-3, with 7 bases matching TRBD1. The CDR3 DNA sequence: TGTGCCAGCAGCTCTGGGACAGGCACAGATACGCAGTATTTT. Its protein product is CASSSGTGTDTQYF.